These T cell receptor beta chains were read from a single sample in a study of blood T cell repertoires in COVID-19. Libraries were prepared by immunoSEQ multiplex PCR; TCRdb keeps only in-frame clonotypes and omits some of them. Of approximately 50,000 clones listed, roughly 90% are singletons. The sample comprised peripheral blood. Every receptor here comes from a human donor in a cohort sampled during active COVID-19. The CDR3 runs from the conserved cysteine through the conserved F or W.

>TRBJ2-1|TRBV6-6
CASSYTETGSHNEQFF
>TRBJ1-5|TRBV23-1
CASSCGQGYQPQHF
>TRBJ2-1|TRBV11-3
CASSSWRTGNNNEQFF
>TRBJ2-5|TRBV30
CAWRARGTSGRAEETQYF
>TRBJ1-2|TRBV3-1/TRBV3-2
CASSRDSSNYGYTF
>TRBJ1-1|TRBV3-1/TRBV3-2
CASSQDGRGPTEAFF
>TRBJ2-7|TRBV30
CAWRGRGRLYEQYF
>TRBJ1-1|TRBV18
CASSSTGGLWNTEAFF
>TRBJ2-5|TRBV7-8
CASSQTEYQETQYF
>TRBJ1-2|TRBV10-3
CAISDSRGQGDTNYGYTF
>TRBJ1-1|TRBV7-2
CASSQRGGYDTEAFF